Included here is one T cell receptor beta chain sequence, with context. The DNA ends 3 residues before the CDR3 does, and the rest of the CDR3 is filled in from the germline J gene. The sample comes from a study of T cells in women clearing cervical HPV infection. CDR1 is KGHSH and CDR2 is LQKENI in the germline V gene. The CDR3 consists of 18 residues. Sequenced by immunoSEQ multiplex PCR; TCRdb stores in-frame clones only, minus some. This repertoire includes 14,000 or so clones. This rearrangement joins TRBV18 to TRBJ2-2, with 8 bases matching TRBD1. Material for sequencing was blood buffy coat. The receptor comes from a woman aged 18 to 75 with a cervical HPV16 infection that either progressed to CIN3+ or cleared (not recorded which). The CDR3: CASSLRQGTKAGANVLFF. The CDR3 DNA, read in part, is TGTGCCAGCTCACTACGACAGGGGACGAAGGCTGGGGCCAACGTG. Supplemented by reference TRBV18 and TRBJ2-2, the full variable domain reads NAGVMQNPRHLVRRRGQEARLRCSPMKGHSHVYWYRQLPEEGLKFMVYLQKENIIDESGMPKERFSAEFPKEGPSILRIQQVVRGDSAAYFCASSLRQGTKAGANVLFFGEGSRLTVL.